This record covers a single T cell receptor (beta chain). Trimming at V came to 2 bases and at J to 6 bases, leaving 10 bases not matched to a gene. In germline, CDR1 is LNHDA, CDR2 SQIVND (reference sequence). This CDR3 comprises 17 residues. This sample was taken from a study of blood T cell repertoires in COVID-19. Study-level information: Nucleic acid was either cDNA or gDNA, and it came from T cells, B-cell-depleted T cells, or PBMCs.

Using immunoSEQ multiplex PCR, the repertoire was profiled, and TCRdb retains in-frame clones only, with some absent. The sample shows 200,000 to 300,000 clones, approximately 86% of them seen only once. The chain has TRBV19 and TRBJ2-3; TRBD2 agrees at 11 bases. The receptor's source is a man aged 55 to 69 who had recovered from COVID-19. The specimen was peripheral blood. CDR3 in amino acids: CASSIIAVAGGRDTQYF. The CDR3 DNA sequence: TGTGCCAGTAGTATAATTGCGGTAGCGGGGGGGCGTGATACGCAGTATTTT.